Sequencing of this T cell receptor beta chain was carried out in a study of T cells in women clearing cervical HPV infection. Study-level background: Blood came at first lesion visit for cases, post-clearance for controls.

TCRdb keeps only in-frame clones here, not all; method: immunoSEQ multiplex PCR. The repertoire shows some 40,000 clones; the top ten hold approximately 6.4%. The CDR3 consists of 14 residues. Trimming stripped 1 base from V and 6 bases from J, with 12 bases between. Looked up from germline, CDR1 is SGHDT and CDR2 is YYEEEE. With regard to this clone: The antigen remains undetermined. Read data end 3 residues before the CDR3 end; the end is taken from the germline J gene.

Overall study results and limits: A classifier using richness and V gene abundances reached an AUC of more than 0.8. Timing of associations relative to infection is unclear; T-cell subsets were not isolated.

Sequenced input: blood buffy coat. This sequence originates from a woman aged 18-69 years with a cervical HPV16 infection that either progressed to CIN3+ or cleared (not recorded which). V gene TRBV5-6 combines with J gene TRBJ2-3; D may be TRBD2 (7 bases). Incomplete CDR3 DNA: TGTGCCAGCAGCTTGCAGGGGAGGGCGGATACG. Amino acids: CASSLQGRADT. The full CDR3 sequence reads CASSLQGRADTQYF.